What follows are 14 T cell receptor beta chains derived from one specimen sequenced in a study of HIV-infected patients and healthy controls. The repertoire came from unfractionated whole blood and reflected all unsorted peripheral T cells. Alpha and beta constant-region primers primed reverse transcription of around 500 ng RNA. Separate chain-specific third strand synthesis with multiplexing indices produced the alpha and beta libraries. Each CDR3 protein gets one entry after TCRdb re-called the 5' RACE reads with MiXCR. The sample shows approximately 9,500 distinct CDR3 sequences, 5.2% of them seen only once. The sequenced sample was blood, obtained before antiretroviral therapy. Receptors originate from an adult with HIV infection.

The sample holds many counts of this clonotype. The chain uses TRBV13 and TRBJ2-6; 8 bases are a match to TRBD1. Germline V gives CDR1 PRHDT, CDR2 FYEKMQ (reference sequence). This CDR3 has 16 amino acids. V trimming: 1 base; J trimming: 4 bases; junction bases outside the gene matches: 3. For the CDR3, the DNA is TGTGCCAGCAGCTTAGACAGGGGGACAGGGGCCAACGTCCTGACTTTC. Translated: CASSLDRGTGANVLTF.

The table lists this clonotype with a few counts. The chain joins TRBV11-2 to TRBJ2-2, with TRBD2 matching over 13 bases. Germline V gene data show CDR1 as SGHAT and CDR2 as FQNNGV. Unmatched junction bases numbered 7, after V lost 0 bases and J lost 0 bases. This CDR3 contains 20 residues. The CDR3 here is CASSLDLRTSGGPNTGELFF. The CDR3 bases are TGTGCCAGCAGCTTAGATCTCCGGACTAGCGGGGGACCGAACACCGGGGAGCTGTTTTTT.

By sample fraction, this clonotype is medium-sized. The gene calls are TRBV7-6 and TRBJ1-3; D not resolved. The CDR3 contains 15 residues. Per germline, CDR1 SGHVS and CDR2 FNYEAQ. The V end lost 4 bases, the J end lost 0 bases, and 10 bases lay between the germline ends. The CDR3 here is CASSSNSNSGNTIYF. The CDR3 DNA follows: TGTGCCAGCAGCTCCAACAGTAACTCTGGAAACACCATATATTTT.

The sample holds many counts of this clonotype. V and J are TRBV5-1 and TRBJ1-2, with 8 bases fitting TRBD1. Germline V gene lookup returns CDR1 SGHRS and CDR2 YFSETQ. Trimming removed 4 bases from V and 8 bases from J; junction bases left unmatched: 4. This CDR3 is built from 12 residues. In nucleotides, the CDR3 is TGCGCCAGCAGCCCCGGACAGGGAGGCTACACCTTC. Its protein is CASSPGQGGYTF.

This clonotype was seen many times. This chain uses TRBV5-6 with TRBJ2-3; 14 nucleotides align to TRBD2. This CDR3 has 17 amino acids. Per the germline V gene, CDR1 is SGHDT and CDR2 is YYEEEE. V shed 3 bases, J shed 6 bases, and the junction held 9 bases outside the gene matches. CDR3 in DNA: TGTGCCAGCAGCTCGCAGACTAGCGGGGGGGCCCTTGATACGCAGTATTTT. Its translation: CASSSQTSGGALDTQYF.

The table lists this clonotype with a few counts. V gene TRBV2 combines with J gene TRBJ2-1, with 10 positions matching TRBD2. Germline assignment: CDR1 SNHLY and CDR2 FYNNEI. The CDR3 contains 16 residues. V dropped 6 bases and J dropped 2; count of bases not matched to a gene: 7. The DNA for the CDR3 is TGTGCCAGCAGCGATTCTAGCGGGGGCCCCTACAATGAGCAGTTCTTC. This gives the protein CASSDSSGGPYNEQFF.

By share, this clonotype ranks as medium-sized. The CDR3 DNA follows: TGTGCCACCAGCAGTCCAGATAGGATCACAGATACGCAGTATTTT. Its protein is CATSSPDRITDTQYF. The gene calls are TRBV15 and TRBJ2-3; no reliable D call. The CDR3 extends over 15 amino acids. CDR1 and CDR2 from the germline V gene are LNHNV and YYDKDF (reference sequence). Trimming removed 3 bases at V and 2 bases at J, with 12 bases between.

This clonotype was seen repeatedly, ten times or more. This chain links TRBV11-2 with TRBJ2-3, with D uncertain. V lost 1 base and J 3 bases, leaving 11 bases between the germline ends. Germline V gene lookup returns CDR1 SGHAT and CDR2 FQNNGV. The CDR3 spans 15 residues. CDR3 residues: CASSLGYNPTDTQYF. The CDR3 bases are TGTGCCAGCAGCTTAGGTTATAATCCTACAGATACGCAGTATTTT.

This clonotype was detected many times. The rearrangement uses TRBV19 and TRBJ1-2; no firm D call. The CDR3 has 13 amino acids. Germline values: CDR1 LNHDA, CDR2 SQIVND (reference sequence). V lost 6 bases and J 4 bases, leaving 12 bases between the germline ends. The CDR3 nucleotides read TGTGCCAGTAGCTTCGACGGGCTCTATGGCTACACCTTC. It specifies CASSFDGLYGYTF.

This clonotype showed up many times. The chain has TRBV27 and TRBJ2-3; a weak D match, TRBD2 (6 bases). The germline CDR1 and CDR2 sequences are MNHEY and SMNVEV (reference sequence). V was shortened by 3 bases and J by 0 bases, with 10 bases between the two germline ends. This CDR3 has 15 amino acids. The CDR3 sequence is CASSLSAGSTDTQYF. The DNA for the CDR3 is TGTGCCAGCAGTTTGTCGGCGGGAAGCACAGATACGCAGTATTTT.

Within the sample, this clonotype is medium-sized. The J gene is TRBJ1-3, the V gene TRBV13; D not resolved. Trimming pared 4 bases from V and 2 bases from J, leaving 9 bases between. Per germline, CDR1 PRHDT and CDR2 FYEKMQ (reference sequence). CDR3 size: 14 residues. The CDR3 DNA sequence: TGTGCCAGCAGCTCGGGAGATACTGGAAACACCATATATTTT. It translates to CASSSGDTGNTIYF. The variable domain in full, with the rest retrieved from reference TRBV13 and TRBJ1-3, is AAGVIQSPRHLIKEKRETATLKCYPIPRHDTVYWYQQGPGQDPQFLISFYEKMQSDKGSIPDRFSAQQFSDYHSELNMSSLELGDSALYFCASSSGDTGNTIYFGEGSWLTVV.

In its sample, this clonotype was seen many times. V usage is TRBV6-5 and J usage is TRBJ1-5, with D perhaps matching TRBD1 (5 bases). The CDR3 covers 16 residues. Trimming pared 4 bases from V and 3 bases from J, leaving 16 bases between. Germline CDR1 is MNHEY and CDR2 is SVGAGI. The CDR3 region has the DNA TGTGCCAGCAGTTCCTCCCAGGGTTCCCTCAATCAGCCCCAGCATTTT. It is translated as CASSSSQGSLNQPQHF.

This clonotype ranks as medium-sized. The chain uses TRBV13 and TRBJ1-1; D ambiguous. Per the germline V gene, CDR1 is PRHDT and CDR2 is FYEKMQ (reference sequence). The CDR3 is 14 amino acids. Between the trimmed V and J ends, which lost 5 bases and 5 bases, there was a span of 15 bases. The CDR3, as DNA: TGTGCCAGCAGCACCTCGGACGGGAGGACTGAAGCTTTCTTT. It translates to CASSTSDGRTEAFF. Drawing the rest from reference TRBV13 and TRBJ1-1, the complete variable domain is AAGVIQSPRHLIKEKRETATLKCYPIPRHDTVYWYQQGPGQDPQFLISFYEKMQSDKGSIPDRFSAQQFSDYHSELNMSSLELGDSALYFCASSTSDGRTEAFFGQGTRLTVV.

This clonotype appeared many times. This chain connects TRBV7-2 to TRBJ2-7; tentatively, D is TRBD1 or TRBD2 (5 bases each). With 5 bases removed from V and 7 bases from J, the gap between germline ends came to 18 bases. This CDR3 has 14 residues. Germline lookup yields CDR1 SGHTA and CDR2 FQGNSA. The DNA of the CDR3 is TGTGCCAGCAGCCCATTTACAGGAGGAAGAGAGCAGTACTTC. This sequence encodes CASSPFTGGREQYF. Together with reference TRBV7-2 and TRBJ2-7, the CDR3 gives the full variable domain: GAGVSQSPSNKVTEKGKDVELRCDPISGHTALYWYRQSLGQGLEFLIYFQGNSAPDKSGLPSDRFSAERTGGSVSTLTIQRTQQEDSAVYLCASSPFTGGREQYFGPGTRLTVT.